A single sample gave rise to the 25 T cell receptor beta chains below, sequenced in a study of T cell responses to AZD1222 COVID-19 vaccine. Assay used: immunoSEQ multiplex PCR; TCRdb lists only in-frame clones, some missing. The data hold some 140,000 clones, with more than 85% observed a single time. Source: peripheral blood, taken on day 0 of AZD1222 vaccination. The receptors come from an adult in good health.

The chain has TRBV27 and TRBJ2-1; 8 nucleotides line up with TRBD2. CDR3 size: 14 residues. Germline V gives CDR1 MNHEY, CDR2 SMNVEV (reference sequence). V dropped 8 bases and J dropped 0; count of bases not matched to a gene: 3. The CDR3 nucleotides are TGTGCCAGCCGCAGCGGGAGCTCCTACAATGAGCAGTTCTTC. This codes for CASRSGSSYNEQFF.

The genes are TRBV28 and TRBJ1-2; no definite D call. CDR1 is MDHEN and CDR2 is SYDVKM in the germline V gene. This CDR3 is built from 15 residues. Trimming left V 2 bases short and J 4 bases short, with 14 bases between. The CDR3 region is CASSLEDSFIYGYTF. CDR3 DNA: TGTGCCAGCAGTTTAGAAGACTCTTTCATCTATGGCTACACCTTC.

This chain joins TRBV20-1 and TRBJ2-7, with D unresolved. The CDR3 contains 11 residues. Deletions cut 3 bases from V and 3 bases from J, with 6 bases between. The V gene's germline CDR1 is DFQATT and CDR2 SNEGSKA (reference sequence). The CDR3 loop is CSASGDYEQYF. The CDR3 coding sequence is TGCAGTGCTAGTGGTGACTACGAGCAGTACTTC.

The chain employs TRBV12-3 or TRBV12-4 and TRBJ2-1; D is ambiguous. The ends were cut back, 5 bases at V and 5 bases at J, with 10 bases in the middle. The CDR3 is 13 residues long. This CDR3 reads CASSPELDNEQFF. CDR3 DNA: TGTGCCAGCAGTCCAGAGCTAGACAATGAGCAGTTCTTC.

The rearrangement links TRBV7-2 to TRBJ2-7; D is perhaps TRBD2 (5 bases). The V end lost 5 bases, the J end lost 2 bases, and 10 bases lay between the germline ends. The CDR3 runs 13 residues. Germline assignment: CDR1 SGHTA and CDR2 FQGNSA. CDR3 in amino acids: CASSRDYTYEQYF. The CDR3 coding sequence is TGTGCCAGCAGCCGCGACTATACCTACGAGCAGTACTTC.

The V and J genes are TRBV30 and TRBJ2-1, with D uncertain. CDR3 length equals 14 residues. Germline V gene data show CDR1 as GTSNPN and CDR2 as SVGIG (reference sequence). V was cut by 8 bases and J by 5 bases, with 19 bases left in between. DNA of the CDR3: TGTGCCGGCCGAGACGGTCGCCTAAACAATGAGCAGTTCTTC. As protein: CAGRDGRLNNEQFF.

V gene TRBV12-5 combines with J gene TRBJ1-2; 10 positions match TRBD1. With V trimmed by 4 bases and J by 8 bases, 7 bases remained unmatched. Germline V gene lookup returns CDR1 LGHNT and CDR2 FRNRAP. The CDR3 is made up of 14 amino acids. The CDR3 DNA reads TGTGCTAGTGGTTGGGACAGGGGATTAGAAGGCTACACCTTC. It specifies CASGWDRGLEGYTF.

The V call is TRBV27, the J call TRBJ1-2; TRBD1 might be the D (6 bases). Trimming took 5 bases from V and 4 from J, leaving 17 bases between them. This CDR3 has 15 residues. CDR1 is MNHEY, CDR2 SMNVEV, per germline (reference sequence). The CDR3, as DNA: TGTGCCAGCAGTCCCCGGACAGATTTGAGCTATGGCTACACCTTC. Translated, it gives CASSPRTDLSYGYTF.

The table lists this clone with a count of one. The V call is TRBV3-1 (or the pseudogene TRBV3-2), the J call TRBJ2-2; 7 bases fit TRBD2. J was trimmed by 5 bases and V by 5 bases; bases with no gene match: 8. The CDR3 spans 15 residues. Germline V gene sequence: CDR1 LGHDT, CDR2 YNNKEL (reference sequence). The CDR3 nucleotides read TGTGCCAGCAGCAGACTAGCAGGGCTGACCGGGGAGCTGTTTTTT. Encoded protein: CASSRLAGLTGELFF.

This chain links TRBV27 with TRBJ1-1, with unresolved D. V was trimmed by 6 bases and J by 6 bases, leaving 11 bases between them. The CDR3 totals 12 residues. Germline CDR1 MNHEY, CDR2 SMNVEV (reference sequence). CDR3 in amino acids: CASSAIGAEAFF. The CDR3 DNA sequence: TGTGCCAGCAGCGCCATAGGTGCTGAAGCTTTCTTT.

The chain joins TRBV18 to TRBJ1-2; no clear D gene. V lost 0 bases, J lost 7 bases, and 12 bases lay in between. Germline V gene data show CDR1 as KGHSH and CDR2 as LQKENI. The CDR3 has 14 amino acids. For the CDR3, the DNA is TGTGCCAGCTCACCACCTTTTGATTACGGTGGCTACACCTTC. Its protein is CASSPPFDYGGYTF.

The CDR3 DNA sequence: TGTGCCACCAGCAGATGGACAGATAATAATGAAAAACTGTTTTTT. Protein sequence: CATSRWTDNNEKLFF. J is TRBJ1-4 and V is TRBV15; weak D call: TRBD1 (6 bases). The V end lost 2 bases, the J end lost 4 bases, and 11 bases lay between the germline ends. The CDR3 has 15 amino acids. Germline V gene lookup returns CDR1 LNHNV and CDR2 YYDKDF (reference sequence).

The chain joins TRBV6-6 to TRBJ2-7, with a weak D call TRBD2 (5 bases). Trimming took 2 bases from V and 6 from J, leaving 5 bases between them. Germline-derived CDR1 and CDR2 are MNHNY and SVGAGI (reference sequence). The CDR3 sequence is 11 residues long. The CDR3 loop reads CASSYAGEQYF. CDR3 bases: TGTGCCAGCAGTTACGCGGGCGAGCAGTACTTC.

The chain uses TRBV19 and TRBJ1-2, with D perhaps TRBD1 (5 bases). The germline gives CDR1 LNHDA, CDR2 SQIVND (reference sequence). V dropped 0 bases and J dropped 6 bases, with 8 bases sitting between them. The CDR3 runs to 13 residues. CDR3 coding DNA: TGTGCCAGTAGTATAGACAGGGAGAATGGCTACACCTTC. This sequence encodes CASSIDRENGYTF.

The chain links TRBV30 to TRBJ1-2; 7 positions agree with TRBD1. CDR3 size: 14 residues. Germline CDR1 and CDR2: GTSNPN and SVGIG (reference sequence). V was clipped by 6 bases and J by 4 bases; unmatched bases: 11. In DNA form, the CDR3 reads TGTGCCTGCTTCCCCGCGACAGGGCTCTATGGCTACACCTTC. Translation: CACFPATGLYGYTF.

The gene calls are TRBV29-1 and TRBJ1-1; D unclear. Germline CDR1 reads SQVTM; CDR2 reads ANQGSEA. V was cut by 4 bases and J by 0 bases, with 9 bases left in between. The CDR3 runs to 13 residues. For the CDR3, the DNA is TGCAGCGTTGTTCCGTCCATGAACACTGAAGCTTTCTTT. It specifies CSVVPSMNTEAFF.

V gene TRBV5-4 combines with J gene TRBJ2-1; D unclear. The CDR3 runs 14 residues. CDR1 is SGHNT and CDR2 is YYREEE in the germline V gene (reference sequence). V lost 0 bases to trimming and J lost 3 bases, with 7 bases between them. In DNA form, the CDR3 reads TGTGCCAGCAGCTTGGTAGCAGGCTACAATGAGCAGTTCTTC. Residues: CASSLVAGYNEQFF.

This chain connects TRBV2 to TRBJ1-1; D might be TRBD1 (5 bases). CDR1 is SNHLY and CDR2 is FYNNEI in the germline V gene. Trimming stripped 8 bases from V and 1 base from J, with 14 bases between. The CDR3 has 14 amino acids. This CDR3 is CASGPRVGNTEAFF. The CDR3 nucleotides read TGTGCCAGCGGCCCCAGGGTAGGGAACACTGAAGCTTTCTTT.

This chain connects TRBV19 to TRBJ2-1; 10 bases are a match to TRBD2. In germline, CDR1 is LNHDA, CDR2 SQIVND (reference sequence). This CDR3 comprises 12 residues. The V gene end was trimmed by 2 bases and the J gene end by 15 bases; junction bases not matched to a gene: 4. Here the CDR3 reads CASSILAGVPFF. DNA for the CDR3: TGTGCCAGTAGTATACTAGCGGGAGTGCCGTTCTTC.

The chain couples TRBV2 to TRBJ1-1; D may be TRBD1 (6 bases). There are 12 residues in the CDR3. From germline, CDR1 is SNHLY and CDR2 FYNNEI. V dropped 6 bases and J dropped 7 bases, with 12 bases sitting between them. CDR3 region: CASRRGVIEAFF. In DNA form, the CDR3 reads TGTGCCAGCAGGAGGGGGGTAATTGAAGCTTTCTTT.

This clone showed up just once. This rearrangement joins TRBV3-1 (or the pseudogene TRBV3-2) to TRBJ2-1, with unresolved D. Germline V gene lookup returns CDR1 LGHDT and CDR2 YNNKEL (reference sequence). The germline V and J ends were trimmed by 0 bases and 1 base, with 10 bases remaining between them. The CDR3 has 16 amino acids. The CDR3 spells CASSQDTALSYNEQFF. Here the CDR3 DNA reads TGTGCCAGCAGCCAAGATACAGCGCTTTCCTACAATGAGCAGTTCTTC.

The chain is built from TRBV29-1 and TRBJ2-7; TRBD2 might be the D (5 bases). From germline, CDR1 is SQVTM and CDR2 ANQGSEA. V was clipped by 4 bases and J by 7 bases, with 14 bases between them. This CDR3 has 12 amino acids. CDR3: CSVGGEGREQYF. CDR3 sequence (DNA): TGCAGCGTTGGGGGAGAGGGTCGGGAGCAGTACTTC.

The J gene is TRBJ2-3, the V gene TRBV28, with a tentative D call TRBD2 (5 bases). V was trimmed by 5 bases and J by 1 base, leaving 13 bases between them. This CDR3 is built from 15 residues. The germline V gene encodes CDR1 MDHEN and CDR2 SYDVKM. The CDR3 DNA reads TGTGCCAGCAGTAATGCAGCGGAGGGCACAGATACGCAGTATTTT. This gives the protein CASSNAAEGTDTQYF.

The rearrangement uses TRBV11-1 and TRBJ2-7, with 8 bases that match TRBD1. J lost 7 bases, V lost 6 bases, and 11 bases had no gene match. This CDR3 spans 14 amino acids. Germline CDR1 SGHAT, CDR2 FQDESV (reference sequence). Here the CDR3 reads CASRATGEQPEQYF. The CDR3 DNA reads as TGTGCCAGCAGGGCGACAGGGGAACAACCGGAGCAGTACTTC.

This rearrangement joins TRBV7-9 to TRBJ2-5; TRBD1 matches 9 bases. This CDR3 is built from 15 residues. V lost 2 bases to trimming and J lost 5 bases; unmatched junction nucleotides: 6. Germline CDR1 and CDR2: SEHNR and FQNEAQ (reference sequence). CDR3 nucleotides: TGTGCCAGCAGCTTAACAGGGGGCCCGGGCGAGACCCAGTACTTC. Its translation: CASSLTGGPGETQYF.